Below are 30 T cell receptor beta chains sequenced from a single sample in a study. One entry per CDR3 protein, called by TCRdb with MiXCR from the reads. The repertoire consists of about 1,700 distinct CDR3 sequences, with around a quarter occurring once and the leading ten covering around 6.1%. Source material: CD8+ T cells (not recorded whether cultured). The receptors were gathered from a female donor.

This clonotype has a handful of counts. This could be a read error, since a much larger clone is one nucleotide away. V usage is TRBV20-1 and J usage is TRBJ2-7; the D gene is possibly TRBD2 (6 bases). Between the trimmed V and J ends, which lost 7 bases and 7 bases, there was a span of 23 bases. Germline V gives CDR1 DFQATT, CDR2 SNEGSKA (reference sequence). This CDR3 region has 14 residues. DNA for the CDR3: TGCAGTGTCACTAGTAGGAGGGGCACGCGGGAGCAGTACTTC. It yields the protein CSVTSRRGTREQYF.

This clonotype is judged medium-sized. This sequence joins TRBV6-1 and TRBJ2-1, with TRBD1 as a possible D gene (6 bases). From germline, CDR1 is MNHNS and CDR2 SASEGT. This CDR3 is 16 amino acids long. Trimming removed 5 bases from V and 5 bases from J, with 19 bases in between. The CDR3 here is CASSRTLTGLDNEQFF. The CDR3 DNA reads TGTGCCAGCAGTCGTACTTTGACAGGTCTCGACAATGAGCAGTTCTTC.

In its sample, this clonotype was seen many times. This sequence joins TRBV4-3 and TRBJ2-7; 11 nucleotides match TRBD2. Trimming cost V 1 base and J 4 bases; bases outside gene matches: 9. CDR3 length equals 17 residues. Germline V gives CDR1 LGHNA, CDR2 YSLEER. The CDR3: CASSQGLGTSGPYEQYF. The CDR3 coding sequence is TGCGCCAGCAGCCAAGGCCTCGGGACTAGCGGCCCATACGAGCAGTACTTC.

This clonotype is deemed large. The chain employs TRBV3-1 and TRBJ1-2; D call uncertain. This CDR3 region has 12 residues. The V end was cut by 8 bases, the J end by 4 bases, with 11 bases between. Germline CDR1 is LGHDT and CDR2 is YNNKEL (reference sequence). CDR3 region: CASSETGYGYTF. CDR3 nucleotides: TGTGCCAGCTCCGAGACGGGCTATGGCTACACCTTC.

With respect to this clonotype: Since a much larger clone is just one base distant, this may be a read error. J is TRBJ2-3 and V is TRBV5-5; tentatively, D is TRBD1 or TRBD2 (5 bases each). The V gene's germline CDR1 is SGHKS and CDR2 YYEKEE (reference sequence). The length of the CDR3 is 15 residues. The CDR3 loop reads CSSRAGELDTDTQYF. The CDR3 DNA reads TGTTCCAGCAGGGCTGGGGAACTAGACACAGATACGCAGTATTTT. Combining the CDR3 with reference TRBV5-5 and TRBJ2-3 gives the whole variable domain DAGVTQSPTHLIKTRGQQVTLRCSPISGHKSVSWYQQVLGQGPQFIFQYYEKEERGRGNFPDRFSARQFPNYSSELNVNALLLGDSALYLCSSRAGELDTDTQYFGPGTRLTVL.

In this sample, this clonotype turned up many times. A read error may explain this, as a much larger clone is one base away. The rearrangement links TRBV29-1 to TRBJ1-1; D is uncertain. The CDR3 is made up of 10 amino acids. Per germline, CDR1 SQVTM and CDR2 ANQGSEA. The CDR3 bases are TGCGGCGTCCTTATCGCTGAAGCTTTCTTT. This codes for CGVLIAEAFF.

This clonotype is labeled medium-sized (0.01 to 0.1%). The gene calls are TRBV28 and TRBJ2-1; TRBD2 matches 12 bases. Trimming at V came to 6 bases and at J to 5 bases, leaving 11 bases not matched to a gene. The CDR3 totals 17 residues. CDR1 is MDHEN and CDR2 is SYDVKM in the germline V gene. CDR3: CASSPRLAGEINNEQFF. The CDR3 DNA follows: TGTGCCAGCAGCCCCAGACTAGCGGGAGAAATAAACAATGAGCAGTTCTTC.

This clonotype was recorded a few times. At one end the junction does not follow the germline gene, possibly because of a read error. This sequence joins TRBV4-3 and TRBJ1-2, with 7 bases lining up with TRBD1. The CDR3 contains 15 residues. Germline-derived CDR1 and CDR2 are LGHNA and YSLEER. The CDR3 DNA reads TGCGCCGGCAGTCAAGATAGGGCAGGGGGCTATGGCTACACCTTC. Its protein is CAGSQDRAGGYGYTF.

This clonotype rates as large. This chain uses TRBV20-1 with TRBJ2-1; TRBD1 agrees at 7 bases. This CDR3 comprises 13 residues. Unmatched junction bases numbered 4, after V lost 6 bases and J lost 2 bases. Germline CDR1 reads DFQATT; CDR2 reads SNEGSKA (reference sequence). This CDR3 is CSAADRAYNEQFF. CDR3 coding DNA: TGCAGTGCCGCCGACAGGGCCTACAATGAGCAGTTCTTC.

Notes on this clonotype: The germline gene is not matched at one end of the junction; a read error may be the cause. In DNA form, the CDR3 reads TGTGCCAGCAGCCACGGCGGGGGGCGGAACACTGAAGCTTTCTTT. Its translation: CASSHGGGRNTEAFF. The genes are TRBV4-1 and TRBJ1-1, with D possibly TRBD1 on 6 matching bases. Germline V lookup: CDR1 MGHRA, CDR2 YSYEKL. The CDR3 has 15 residues.

This clonotype counts as medium-sized. CDR3 coding DNA: TGTGCCTGGACCCCCGATTCCGATTACTCCTACGAGCAGTACTTC. Amino acids: CAWTPDSDYSYEQYF. The chain recombines TRBV30 with TRBJ2-7; unclear D gene. Trimming left V 4 bases short and J 0 bases short, with 16 bases between. CDR3 length: 15 residues. Germline CDR1 GTSNPN, CDR2 SVGIG (reference sequence).

This clonotype is termed large. The rearrangement joins TRBV10-3 to TRBJ1-1; TRBD1 agrees at 10 bases. From germline, CDR1 is ENHRY and CDR2 SYGVKD. This CDR3 spans 12 amino acids. The J segment lost 7 bases and the V segment lost 6 bases, leaving 2 bases of the junction unmatched. CDR3 amino acids: CAIRTGGGEAFF. The DNA of the CDR3 is TGTGCCATCAGGACAGGGGGCGGTGAAGCTTTCTTT.

This clonotype is categorized as medium-sized. The chain combines TRBV7-9 with TRBJ2-7; 9 bases are a match to TRBD1. Germline-derived CDR1 and CDR2 are SEHNR and FQNEAQ (reference sequence). V trimming: 4 bases; J trimming: 3 bases; junction bases outside the gene matches: 16. The CDR3 sequence is 18 residues long. CDR3 sequence (DNA): TGTGCCAGCAGCTCCGCCGGAGGAGGTCGGGACAGGGACTACGAGCAGTACTTC. This sequence encodes CASSSAGGGRDRDYEQYF. Variable domain in full (rest from reference TRBV7-9 and TRBJ2-7): DTGVSQNPRHKITKRGQNVTFRCDPISEHNRLYWYRQTLGQGPEFLTYFQNEAQLEKSRLLSDRFSAERPKGSFSTLEIQRTEQGDSAMYLCASSSAGGGRDRDYEQYFGPGTRLTVT.

Details on this clonotype: Sequence at one end of the junction differs from germline and may be a read error. The rearrangement uses TRBV5-1 and TRBJ2-7, with 12 bases matching TRBD2. From germline, CDR1 is SGHRS and CDR2 YFSETQ. There are 16 residues in the CDR3. CDR3 residues: CASSVGLAGSRYGQYF. In DNA, the CDR3 is TGCGCCAGCAGCGTTGGACTAGCGGGGAGCAGGTACGGGCAGTACTTC.

As for this clonotype: A junction end diverges from the germline sequence, so it may reflect a read error. The chain has TRBV3-1 and TRBJ1-2; D gene ambiguous. Germline assignment: CDR1 LGHDT and CDR2 YNNKEL (reference sequence). The CDR3 contains 12 residues. The CDR3 loop reads CASPETGYGYTF. In nucleotides, the CDR3 is TGTGCCAGCCCCGAGACGGGCTATGGCTACACCTTT.

The CDR3: CASSIYGLAGASNEQFF. CDR3 bases: TGTGCCAGTAGTATCTACGGACTAGCTGGGGCAAGCAATGAGCAGTTCTTC. This chain links TRBV19 with TRBJ2-1; 8 bases align to TRBD2. Germline trimming cut 3 bases from V and 6 bases from J; bases unmatched to any gene: 13. The CDR3 length is 17 residues. Germline lookup yields CDR1 LNHDA and CDR2 SQIVND (reference sequence).

In this sample, this clonotype is medium-sized. The chain joins TRBV3-1 to TRBJ2-7; D might be TRBD2 (6 bases). This CDR3 is built from 13 residues. Trimming cost V 0 bases and J 9 bases, with 12 bases left between them. Germline V lookup: CDR1 LGHDT, CDR2 YNNKEL (reference sequence). In DNA, the CDR3 is TGTGCCAGCAGCCAAGATGGCGGGGTGCGGCAGTACTTC. This gives the protein CASSQDGGVRQYF.

By proportion, this clonotype is medium-sized. This chain uses TRBV9 with TRBJ2-3; D is tentatively TRBD1 or TRBD2 (5 bases each). V was cut by 0 bases and J by 0 bases, with 8 bases left in between. CDR3 size: 15 residues. CDR1 and CDR2 (germline): SGDLS, YYNGEE. This chain's CDR3 is CASSVGGVSTDTQYF. For the CDR3, the DNA is TGTGCCAGCAGCGTAGGAGGGGTAAGCACAGATACGCAGTATTTT.

This chain joins TRBV6-5 and TRBJ1-5; the D is unclear. Trimming left V 5 bases short and J 0 bases short, with 11 bases between. Germline CDR1 MNHEY, CDR2 SVGAGI. The CDR3 spans 15 residues. The CDR3 here is CASSTNWASNQPQHF. Here the CDR3 DNA reads TGTGCCAGCAGTACGAACTGGGCTAGCAATCAGCCCCAGCATTTT.

This clonotype is large by share. This chain uses TRBV24-1 with TRBJ2-7, with TRBD1 matching 11 bases. The CDR3 spans 16 residues. Trimming took 3 bases from V and 1 from J; bases not matched to a gene: 4. Germline V gene lookup returns CDR1 KGHDR and CDR2 SFDVKD. CDR3 residues: CATSDRGTGGSYEQYF. In DNA form, the CDR3 reads TGTGCCACCAGTGATCGCGGGACAGGGGGATCCTACGAGCAGTACTTC.

This clonotype is termed large. The rearrangement joins TRBV9 to TRBJ1-5, with D perhaps TRBD1 (5 bases). The CDR3 extends over 12 amino acids. Germline V gene data show CDR1 as SGDLS and CDR2 as YYNGEE. The V gene lost 7 bases and the J gene lost 10 bases, with 15 bases spanning the gap. The CDR3 here is CASGRGDGPQHF. CDR3 in DNA: TGTGCCAGCGGGAGGGGTGATGGCCCCCAGCATTTT.

Notes on this clonotype: The final CDR3 position lacks the conserved phenylalanine or tryptophan, pointing to a likely read error. The chain uses TRBV3-1 and TRBJ2-1; D ambiguous. Trimming took off 2 bases at V and 4 bases at J, with 9 bases between the two ends. Germline CDR1 is LGHDT and CDR2 is YNNKEL (reference sequence). This CDR3 is built from 14 residues. The chain's CDR3 is CASSQRESYNEQFL. The CDR3 region has the DNA TGTGCCAGCAGCCAAAGGGAATCTTACAATGAGCAGTTCCTT.

This clonotype is labeled medium-sized. For the CDR3, the DNA is TGTGCCAGCAGCCAAGTCATCGGGAACTCACCCCTCCACTTT. It yields the protein CASSQVIGNSPLHF. The chain employs TRBV14 and TRBJ1-6; D unresolved. Germline lookup yields CDR1 SGHDN and CDR2 FVKESK. This CDR3 has 14 residues. The V end lost 1 base, the J end lost 10 bases, and 11 bases lay between the germline ends.

By share, this clonotype counts as large. The J gene is TRBJ2-5, the V gene TRBV4-1; 7 bases agree with TRBD1. There are 15 residues in the CDR3. CDR1 is MGHRA and CDR2 is YSYEKL in the germline V gene. Losses at the gene ends were 2 bases for V and 2 bases for J; bases not matched to a gene: 5. The CDR3 DNA sequence: TGCGCCAGCAGCCAACCGGGACAGCCGCAAGAGACCCAGTACTTC. It specifies CASSQPGQPQETQYF.

This clonotype is labeled as medium-sized. A much larger clone differs by one base, so this may be a read error. The chain recombines TRBV9 with TRBJ1-1; no clear D. V was cut by 4 bases and J by 3 bases, with 13 bases left in between. The CDR3 loop spans 14 amino acids. Germline assignment: CDR1 SGDLS and CDR2 YYNGEE. CDR3 sequence (DNA): TGTGCCAGCAGCCCAGGACGGGAGGACACTGAAGCTTTCTTT. This gives the protein CASSPGREDTEAFF. The full variable domain, completed using reference TRBV9 and TRBJ1-1, is DSGVTQTPKHLITATGQRVTLRCSPRSGDLSVYWYQQSLDQGLQFLIQYYNGEERAKGNILERFSAQQFPDLHSELNLSSLELGDSALYFCASSPGREDTEAFFGQGTRLTVV.

Of note for this clonotype: Because it lacks the conserved phenylalanine or tryptophan at the end, this CDR3 is likely a read error. It is unclear where the CDR3 begins or ends on the DNA, so no DNA is shown, and the CDR3 is as TCRdb lists it. The chain links TRBV5-1 to TRBJ1-1; TRBD1, the D gene given by the table, was not confirmed from the DNA. The CDR3 adds up to 16 amino acids, both ends counted. CDR1 and CDR2 (germline): SGHRS, YFSETQ. CDR3 in amino acids: CASSLDEGALFTEAFG.

This clonotype was seen many times. The chain combines TRBV6-2 or TRBV6-3 with TRBJ2-1; no definite D call. V gave up 0 bases and J gave up 8 bases, with 11 bases separating them. The CDR3 has 14 amino acids. Germline loops: CDR1 MNHEY, CDR2 SVGEGT. The CDR3, as DNA: TGTGCCAGCAGTTACTCGATAGCAGGCCATGAGCAGTTCTTC. This gives the protein CASSYSIAGHEQFF.

This clonotype has at least ten counts. Just one base apart from a much larger clone, this may be a read error. The V call is TRBV29-1, the J call TRBJ2-7; perhaps TRBD2 as D (6 bases). Per the germline V gene, CDR1 is SQVTM and CDR2 is ANQGSEA. The CDR3 has 14 residues. Trimming removed 1 base at V and 2 bases at J, with 12 bases between. The CDR3 here is CSVEGEGGPYEQYF. The CDR3 DNA follows: TGCAGCGTTGAAGGGGAAGGAGGGCCCTACGAGCAGTACTTC.

A remark on this clonotype: A read error may account for a junction end that differs from germline. V and J are TRBV20-1 and TRBJ2-5; a possible D gene is TRBD2 (6 bases). CDR3 length: 16 amino acids. CDR1 DFQATT and CDR2 SNEGSKA come from the germline V gene (reference sequence). For the CDR3, the DNA is TGCAGTGCTAGGGGGATTACAGGAGGAACGGGAGAGGCCCAGTACTTC. This encodes CSARGITGGTGEAQYF.

Details on this clonotype: The junction shows a germline mismatch at one end, possibly a read error. The chain has TRBV2 and TRBJ2-7; D is perhaps TRBD2 (5 bases). Germline lookup yields CDR1 SNHLY and CDR2 FYNNEI. The CDR3 covers 12 residues. CDR3 residues: CTSSEGSYEQYF. In nucleotides, the CDR3 is TGTACCAGCAGCGAGGGCAGCTACGAGCAGTACTTC.